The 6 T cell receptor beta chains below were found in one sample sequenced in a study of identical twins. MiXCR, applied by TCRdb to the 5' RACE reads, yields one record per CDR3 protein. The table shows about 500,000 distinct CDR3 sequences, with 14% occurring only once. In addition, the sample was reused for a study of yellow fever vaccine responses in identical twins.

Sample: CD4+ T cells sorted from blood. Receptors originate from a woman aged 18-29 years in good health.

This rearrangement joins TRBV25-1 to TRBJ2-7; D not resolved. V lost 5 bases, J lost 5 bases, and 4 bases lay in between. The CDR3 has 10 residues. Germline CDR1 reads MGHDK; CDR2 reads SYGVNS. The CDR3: CASSRDEQYF. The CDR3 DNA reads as TGTGCCAGCAGTCGGGACGAGCAGTACTTC.

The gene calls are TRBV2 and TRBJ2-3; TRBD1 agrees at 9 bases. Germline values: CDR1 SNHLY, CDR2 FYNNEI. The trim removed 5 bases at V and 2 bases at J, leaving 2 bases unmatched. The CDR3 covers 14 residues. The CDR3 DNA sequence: TGTGCCAGCAGTTGGGACAGGGTCACAGATACGCAGTATTTT. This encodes CASSWDRVTDTQYF.

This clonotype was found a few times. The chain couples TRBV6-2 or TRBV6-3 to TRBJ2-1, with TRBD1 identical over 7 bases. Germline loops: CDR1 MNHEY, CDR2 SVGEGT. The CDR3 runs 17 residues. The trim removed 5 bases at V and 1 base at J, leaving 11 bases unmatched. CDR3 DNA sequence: TGTGCCAGCAGTCAATCTCAACCGGGACAGTCCTACAATGAGCAGTTCTTC. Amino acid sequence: CASSQSQPGQSYNEQFF.

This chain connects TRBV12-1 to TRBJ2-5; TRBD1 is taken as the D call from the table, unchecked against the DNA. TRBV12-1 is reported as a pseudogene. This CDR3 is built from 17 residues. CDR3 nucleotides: TGTGCCAGCAGCCCGGGGCGGACAGGGACATTCCAAGAGACCCAGTACTTC. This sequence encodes CASSPGRTGTFQETQYF.

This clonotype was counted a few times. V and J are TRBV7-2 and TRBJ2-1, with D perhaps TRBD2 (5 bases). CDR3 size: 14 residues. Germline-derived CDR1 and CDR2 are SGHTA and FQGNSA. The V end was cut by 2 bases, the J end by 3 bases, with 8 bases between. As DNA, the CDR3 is TGTGCCAGCAGCTTACTACGGGACTACAATGAGCAGTTCTTC. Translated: CASSLLRDYNEQFF.

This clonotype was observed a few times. CDR3: CASSLTGTTYEQYF. The DNA for the CDR3 is TGCGCCAGCAGCTTAACCGGGACCACCTACGAGCAGTACTTC. The J gene is TRBJ2-7, the V gene TRBV5-1; TRBD1 or TRBD2 may be the D gene (5 bases each). The germline V gene has CDR1 SGHRS and CDR2 YFSETQ. CDR3 length: 14 amino acids. V dropped 2 bases and J dropped 2 bases, with 11 bases sitting between them.